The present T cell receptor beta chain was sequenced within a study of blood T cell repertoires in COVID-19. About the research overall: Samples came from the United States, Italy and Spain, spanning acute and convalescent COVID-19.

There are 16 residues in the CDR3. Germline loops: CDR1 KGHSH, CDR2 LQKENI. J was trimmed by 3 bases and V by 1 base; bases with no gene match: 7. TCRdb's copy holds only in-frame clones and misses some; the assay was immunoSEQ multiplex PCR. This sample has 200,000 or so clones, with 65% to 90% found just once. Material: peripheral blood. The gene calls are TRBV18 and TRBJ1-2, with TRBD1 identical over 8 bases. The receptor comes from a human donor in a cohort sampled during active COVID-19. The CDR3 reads CASSPRRGQGYYGYTF. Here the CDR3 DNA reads TGTGCCAGCTCACCACGCAGGGGGCAAGGGTACTATGGCTACACCTTC.